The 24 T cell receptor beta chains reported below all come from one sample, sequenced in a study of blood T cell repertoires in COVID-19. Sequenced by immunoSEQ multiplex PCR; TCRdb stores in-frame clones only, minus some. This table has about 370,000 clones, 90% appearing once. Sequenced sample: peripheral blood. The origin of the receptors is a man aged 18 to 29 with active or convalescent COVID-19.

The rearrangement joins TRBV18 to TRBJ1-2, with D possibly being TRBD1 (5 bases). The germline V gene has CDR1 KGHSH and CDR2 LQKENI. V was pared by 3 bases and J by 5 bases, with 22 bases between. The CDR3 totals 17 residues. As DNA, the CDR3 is TGTGCCAGCTCACCCATGGTATTAACATCCAAGGGGTATGGCTACACCTTC. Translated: CASSPMVLTSKGYGYTF.

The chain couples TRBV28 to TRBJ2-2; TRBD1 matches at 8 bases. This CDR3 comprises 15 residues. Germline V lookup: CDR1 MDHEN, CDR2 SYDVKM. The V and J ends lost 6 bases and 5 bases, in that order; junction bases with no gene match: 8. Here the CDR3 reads CASRMEDRVTGELFF. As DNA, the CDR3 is TGTGCCAGCAGGATGGAGGACAGGGTAACCGGGGAGCTGTTTTTT.

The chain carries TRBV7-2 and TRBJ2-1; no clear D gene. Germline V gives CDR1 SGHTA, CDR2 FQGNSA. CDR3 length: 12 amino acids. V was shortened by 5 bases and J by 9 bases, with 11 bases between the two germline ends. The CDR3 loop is CASSIYSGEQFF. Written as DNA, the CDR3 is TGTGCCAGCAGCATCTATTCGGGTGAGCAGTTCTTC.

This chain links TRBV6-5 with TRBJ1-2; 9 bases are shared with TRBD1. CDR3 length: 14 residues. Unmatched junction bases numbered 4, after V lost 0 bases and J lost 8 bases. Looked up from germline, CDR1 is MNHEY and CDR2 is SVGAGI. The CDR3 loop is CASSYSRTGEGYTF. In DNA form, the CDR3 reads TGTGCCAGCAGTTACTCCCGGACAGGGGAGGGCTACACCTTC.

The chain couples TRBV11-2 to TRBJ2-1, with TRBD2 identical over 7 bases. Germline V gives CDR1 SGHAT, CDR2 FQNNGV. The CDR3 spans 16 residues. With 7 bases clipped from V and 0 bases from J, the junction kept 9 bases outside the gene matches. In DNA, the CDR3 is TGTGCCAGCACCAGCTTACTAGCGAGCTCCTACAATGAGCAGTTCTTC. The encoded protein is CASTSLLASSYNEQFF.

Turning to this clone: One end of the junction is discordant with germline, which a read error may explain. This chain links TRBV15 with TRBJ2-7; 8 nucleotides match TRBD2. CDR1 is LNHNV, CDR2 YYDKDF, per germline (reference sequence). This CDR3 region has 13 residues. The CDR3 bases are TGTGCCACCAGCAGAGATTATCTGGCGGGGGGCCACTTC. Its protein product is CATSRDYLAGGHF. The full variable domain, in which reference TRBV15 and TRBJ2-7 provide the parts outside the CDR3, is DAMVIQNPRYQVTQFGKPVTLSCSQTLNHNVMYWYQQKSSQAPKLLFHYYDKDFNNEADTPDNFQSRRPNTSFCFLDIRSPGLGDTAMYLCATSRDYLAGGHFGPGTRLTVT.

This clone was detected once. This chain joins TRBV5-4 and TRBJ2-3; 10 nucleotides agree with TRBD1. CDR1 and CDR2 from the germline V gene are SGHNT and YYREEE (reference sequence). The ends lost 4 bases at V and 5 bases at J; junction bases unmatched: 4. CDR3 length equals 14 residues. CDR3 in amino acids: CASSRDRGGDTQYF. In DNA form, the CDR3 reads TGTGCCAGCAGCAGGGACAGGGGTGGAGATACGCAGTATTTT.

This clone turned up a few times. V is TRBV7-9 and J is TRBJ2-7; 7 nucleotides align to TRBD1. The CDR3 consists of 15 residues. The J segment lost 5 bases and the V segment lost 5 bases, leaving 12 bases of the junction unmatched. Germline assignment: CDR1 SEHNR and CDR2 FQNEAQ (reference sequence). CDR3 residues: CASSIGQAMVDEQYF. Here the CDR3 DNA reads TGTGCCAGCAGCATCGGACAGGCGATGGTCGACGAGCAGTACTTC.

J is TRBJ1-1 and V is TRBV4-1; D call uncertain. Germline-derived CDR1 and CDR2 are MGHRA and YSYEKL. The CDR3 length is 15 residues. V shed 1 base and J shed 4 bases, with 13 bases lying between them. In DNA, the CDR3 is TGCGCCAGCAGCCAAGGACCGGGGAGAGGCACTGAAGCTTTCTTT. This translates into CASSQGPGRGTEAFF.

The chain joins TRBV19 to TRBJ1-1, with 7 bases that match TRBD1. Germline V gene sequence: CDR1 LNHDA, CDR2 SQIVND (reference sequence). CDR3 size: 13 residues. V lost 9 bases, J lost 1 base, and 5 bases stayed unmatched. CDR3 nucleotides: TGTGCCAGCAAACAGGGGCCGAACACTGAAGCTTTCTTT. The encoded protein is CASKQGPNTEAFF.

The CDR3 spells CATLDRGTTNEKLFF. The CDR3 DNA reads TGTGCCACCTTAGACAGGGGAACAACTAATGAAAAACTGTTTTTT. The J gene is TRBJ1-4, the V gene TRBV24-1; 8 bases line up with TRBD1. CDR1 is KGHDR, CDR2 SFDVKD, per germline. CDR3 size: 15 residues. Trimming at V came to 9 bases and at J to 0 bases, leaving 5 bases not matched to a gene.

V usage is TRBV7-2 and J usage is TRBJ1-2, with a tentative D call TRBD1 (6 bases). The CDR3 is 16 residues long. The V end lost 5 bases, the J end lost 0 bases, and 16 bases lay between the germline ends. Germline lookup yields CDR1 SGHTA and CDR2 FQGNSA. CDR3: CASSTSRGAPNYGYTF. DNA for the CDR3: TGTGCCAGCAGCACAAGTCGGGGGGCACCTAACTATGGCTACACCTTC.

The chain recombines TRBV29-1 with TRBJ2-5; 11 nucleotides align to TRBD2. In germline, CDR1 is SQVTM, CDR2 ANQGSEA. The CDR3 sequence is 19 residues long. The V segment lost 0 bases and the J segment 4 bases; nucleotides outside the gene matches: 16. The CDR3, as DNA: TGCAGCGTTGAAGATCTTCTGACTAGCGGGAAGGTCGTGGCAGAGACCCAGTACTTC. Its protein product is CSVEDLLTSGKVVAETQYF.

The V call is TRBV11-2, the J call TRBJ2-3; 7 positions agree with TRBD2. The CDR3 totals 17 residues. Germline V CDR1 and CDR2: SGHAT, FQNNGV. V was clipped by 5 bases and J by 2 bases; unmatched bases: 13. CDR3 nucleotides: TGTGCCAGCAGCCAAAAGGGAGGGAGGGTTAACACAGATACGCAGTATTTT. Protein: CASSQKGGRVNTDTQYF.

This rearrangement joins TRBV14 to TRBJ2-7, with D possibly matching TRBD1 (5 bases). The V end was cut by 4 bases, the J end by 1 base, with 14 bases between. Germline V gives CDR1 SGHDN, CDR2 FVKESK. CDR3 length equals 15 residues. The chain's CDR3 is CASSRTHQGSYEQYF. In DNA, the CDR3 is TGTGCCAGCAGCCGCACGCACCAGGGTTCCTACGAGCAGTACTTC.

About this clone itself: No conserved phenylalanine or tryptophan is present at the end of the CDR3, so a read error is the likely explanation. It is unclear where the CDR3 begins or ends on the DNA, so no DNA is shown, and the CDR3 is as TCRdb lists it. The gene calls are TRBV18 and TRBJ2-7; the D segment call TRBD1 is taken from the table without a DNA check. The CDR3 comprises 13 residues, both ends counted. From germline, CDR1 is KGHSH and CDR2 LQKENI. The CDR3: CASSPSGQDTILI.

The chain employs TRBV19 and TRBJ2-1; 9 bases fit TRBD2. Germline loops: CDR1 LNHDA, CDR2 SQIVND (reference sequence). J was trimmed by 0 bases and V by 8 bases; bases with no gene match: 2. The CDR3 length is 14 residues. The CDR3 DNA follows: TGTGCCAGTGTGCGGGGGGGCTCCTACAATGAGCAGTTCTTC. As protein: CASVRGGSYNEQFF.

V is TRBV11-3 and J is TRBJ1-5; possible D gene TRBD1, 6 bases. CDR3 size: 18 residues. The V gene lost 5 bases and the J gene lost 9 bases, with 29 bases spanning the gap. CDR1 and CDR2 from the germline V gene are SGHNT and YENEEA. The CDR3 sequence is CASSPNPQGMVSVRPQHF. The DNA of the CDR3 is TGTGCCAGCAGCCCAAACCCCCAGGGGATGGTCTCTGTTCGGCCCCAGCATTTT.

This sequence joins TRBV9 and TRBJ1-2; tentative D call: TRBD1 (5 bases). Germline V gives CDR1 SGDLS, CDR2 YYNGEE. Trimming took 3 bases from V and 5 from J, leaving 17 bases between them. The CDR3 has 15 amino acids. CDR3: CASSATGTQMYGYTF. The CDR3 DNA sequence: TGTGCCAGCAGCGCTACCGGGACTCAAATGTATGGCTACACCTTC.

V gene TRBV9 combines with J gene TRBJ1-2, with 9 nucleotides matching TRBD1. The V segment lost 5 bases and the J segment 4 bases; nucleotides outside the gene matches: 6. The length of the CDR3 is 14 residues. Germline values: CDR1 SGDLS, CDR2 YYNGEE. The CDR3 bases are TGTGCCAGCAGGAAAACAGGGGGCCCCTATGGCTACACCTTC. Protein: CASRKTGGPYGYTF.

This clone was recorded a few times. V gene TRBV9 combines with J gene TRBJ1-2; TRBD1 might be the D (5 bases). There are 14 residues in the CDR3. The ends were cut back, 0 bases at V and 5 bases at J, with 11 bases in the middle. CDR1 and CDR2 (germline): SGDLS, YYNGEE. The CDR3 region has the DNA TGTGCCAGCAGCGTAGACAGGCACCCATATGGCTACACCTTC. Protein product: CASSVDRHPYGYTF.

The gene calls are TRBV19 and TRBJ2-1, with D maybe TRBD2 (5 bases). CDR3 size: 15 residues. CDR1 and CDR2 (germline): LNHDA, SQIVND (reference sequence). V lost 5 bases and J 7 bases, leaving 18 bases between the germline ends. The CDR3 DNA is TGTGCCAGTAGTGGGCTAGCCGAACTGGAAAATGAGCAGTTCTTC. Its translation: CASSGLAELENEQFF. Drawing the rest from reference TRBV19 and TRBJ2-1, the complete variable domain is DGGITQSPKYLFRKEGQNVTLSCEQNLNHDAMYWYRQDPGQGLRLIYYSQIVNDFQKGDIAEGYSVSREKKESFPLTVTSAQKNPTAFYLCASSGLAELENEQFFGPGTRLTVL.

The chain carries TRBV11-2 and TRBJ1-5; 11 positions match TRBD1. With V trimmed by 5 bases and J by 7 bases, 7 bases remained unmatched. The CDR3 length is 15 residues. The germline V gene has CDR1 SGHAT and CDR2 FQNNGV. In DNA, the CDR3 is TGTGCCAGCAGCCGGGGACAGGGGGTGGGGCAGCCCCAGCATTTT. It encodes CASSRGQGVGQPQHF.

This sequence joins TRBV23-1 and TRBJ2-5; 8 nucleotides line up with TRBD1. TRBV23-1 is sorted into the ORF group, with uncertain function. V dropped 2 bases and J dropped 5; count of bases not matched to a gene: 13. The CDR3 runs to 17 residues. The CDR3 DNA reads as TGCGCCAGCAGTCAAGATCGCAGGGGGCGTTTTTGGGAGACCCAGTACTTC. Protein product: CASSQDRRGRFWETQYF.